These T cell receptor beta chains were read from a single sample in a study of blood T cell repertoires in COVID-19. Using immunoSEQ multiplex PCR, the repertoire was profiled, and TCRdb retains in-frame clones only, with some absent. The sample lists hundreds of thousands of clones; about 83% were seen once. Source material: PBMCs or T cells enriched from blood (not recorded which). The receptors come from a woman in her thirties or forties who had recovered from COVID-19. CDR3s include the opening cysteine and the closing phenylalanine or tryptophan. A D gene is named only where the DNA matches it firmly. Some rows have no size entry. The others give once, few or many, or a class for an expanded clone.

d_call,v_call,clone_size,j_call,cdr3_aa,cdr3_nt
.,TRBV28,.,TRBJ2-7,CASNQGGLYEQYF,TGTGCCAGCAACCAGGGAGGTCTCTACGAGCAGTACTTC
TRBD1,TRBV5-5,.,TRBJ2-7,CASRFRDRGFYEQYF,TGTGCCAGCAGATTCCGGGACAGGGGGTTCTACGAGCAGTACTTC
.,TRBV9,.,TRBJ2-1,CASSKVGPGVNEQFF,TGTGCCAGCAGCAAAGTGGGTCCGGGAGTCAATGAGCAGTTCTTC
TRBD1,TRBV15,.,TRBJ2-7,CATSTPDRGYWEQYF,TGTGCCACCAGCACCCCGGACAGGGGGTATTGGGAGCAGTACTTC
.,TRBV4-3,few,TRBJ2-1,CASSQDAGGRVNEQFF,TGCGCCAGCAGCCAAGATGCCGGGGGGCGCGTGAATGAGCAGTTCTTC
TRBD2,TRBV27,.,TRBJ2-7,CASSGVAGVVSEQYF,TGTGCCAGCAGTGGGGTAGCGGGAGTCGTGAGCGAGCAGTACTTC
TRBD2,TRBV7-8,.,TRBJ2-1,CASSQGLAAYNEQFF,TGTGCCAGCAGCCAGGGACTAGCGGCCTACAATGAGCAGTTCTTC
TRBD2,TRBV10-1,.,TRBJ2-1,CASSESKSGRPYNEQFF,TGCGCCAGCAGTGAGTCAAAAAGCGGGAGGCCCTACAATGAGCAGTTCTTC
.,TRBV7-3,.,TRBJ2-6,CASSLWTASGANVLTF,TGTGCCAGCAGCTTGTGGACAGCTTCTGGGGCCAACGTCCTGACTTTC
TRBD1,TRBV6-5,.,TRBJ1-1,CASSAGGVGDTEAFF,TGTGCCAGCAGCGCAGGGGGAGTTGGGGACACTGAAGCTTTCTTT
.,TRBV5-6,.,TRBJ1-3,CASSSGTLAIYF,TGTGCCAGCAGCTCTGGTACTCTGGCCATATATTTT
.,TRBV19,.,TRBJ1-2,CASCSGTKTNYGYTF,TGTGCCAGCTGCTCCGGGACAAAGACTAACTATGGCTACACCTTC
.,TRBV7-2,.,TRBJ1-1,CASSLGAMNTEAFF,TGTGCCAGCAGCTTAGGGGCTATGAACACTGAAGCTTTCTTT
TRBD2,TRBV15,.,TRBJ2-5,CATSEGAGGKETQYF,TGTGCCACCAGCGAAGGGGCGGGAGGGAAAGAGACCCAGTACTTC
.,TRBV11-2,.,TRBJ2-7,CASSPEGYEQYF,TGTGCCAGCAGTCCCGAGGGTTACGAGCAGTACTTC
.,TRBV15,.,TRBJ1-1,CATTLSLEVTEAFF,TGTGCCACCACCCTTAGTCTGGAGGTGACTGAAGCTTTCTTT
.,TRBV7-2,.,TRBJ1-6,CASSRQGGRKNSPLHF,TGTGCCAGCAGCAGGCAGGGCGGGAGGAAAAATTCACCCCTCCACTTT
.,TRBV28,.,TRBJ2-3,CASSLSVRAQYF,TGTGCCAGCAGTCTATCGGTGCGCGCGCAGTATTTT
.,TRBV7-3,.,TRBJ2-6,CASSLTFRAGANVLTF,TGTGCCAGCAGCTTAACGTTCCGAGCTGGGGCCAACGTCCTGACTTTC
.,TRBV5-1,.,TRBJ1-2,CASSLAGGFNYGYTF,TGCGCCAGCAGCTTGGCAGGCGGGTTCAACTATGGCTACACCTTC
TRBD1,TRBV13,few,TRBJ1-1,CASSPGTGGKAFF,TGTGCCAGCAGCCCAGGGACAGGGGGCAAAGCTTTCTTT
.,TRBV28,.,TRBJ2-7,CASSFHQGGLDYEQYF,TGTGCCAGCAGTTTTCATCAAGGGGGTTTAGACTACGAGCAGTACTTC
TRBD2,TRBV7-2,.,TRBJ2-7,CASSRTSGSYYEQYF,TGTGCCAGCAGCCGCACAAGCGGGAGTTACTACGAGCAGTACTTC
TRBD2,TRBV2,.,TRBJ2-7,CASSEVGLAGSYEQYF,TGTGCCAGCAGTGAAGTCGGGCTAGCGGGCTCCTACGAGCAGTACTTC
TRBD2,TRBV7-7,.,TRBJ2-1,CASSLGTSGRATYNEQFF,TGTGCTAGCAGCTTAGGGACTAGCGGGAGGGCCACCTACAATGAGCAGTTCTTC
TRBD2,TRBV5-1,few,TRBJ2-6,CASSFSGRAGGANVLTF,TGCGCCAGCAGCTTCAGCGGGAGGGCCGGGGGGGCCAACGTCCTGACTTTC
.,TRBV9,.,TRBJ1-6,CASSDRPGTRNGYNSPLHF,TGTGCCAGCAGCGATCGGCCAGGGACTCGGAACGGCTATAATTCACCCCTCCACTTT
.,TRBV24-1,.,TRBJ2-3,CATGLGGDFGTDTQYF,TGTGCCACCGGACTAGGGGGGGACTTTGGCACAGATACGCAGTATTTT
.,TRBV5-5,.,TRBJ2-1,CASSLTGNEQFF,TGTGCCAGCAGCTTAACTGGCAATGAGCAGTTCTTC
.,TRBV4-1,few,TRBJ2-3,CASSQGGGAIYHGPSTDTQYF,TGCGCCAGCAGCCAGGGTGGCGGGGCGATTTACCATGGGCCTAGCACAGATACGCAGTATTTT
TRBD1,TRBV9,.,TRBJ2-1,CASSVEGTGVYNEQFF,TGTGCCAGCAGCGTAGAGGGGACAGGGGTATACAATGAGCAGTTCTTC
.,TRBV7-8,.,TRBJ1-5,CASSLVEGNQPQHF,TGTGCCAGCAGCTTAGTGGAGGGGAATCAGCCCCAGCATTTT
TRBD1,TRBV24-1,.,TRBJ2-5,CATSDNGQGKETQYF,TGTGCCACCAGTGATAACGGACAGGGGAAAGAGACCCAGTACTTC
.,TRBV7-6,.,TRBJ2-1,CASRLYNEQFF,TGTGCCAGCAGGCTATACAATGAGCAGTTCTTC
.,TRBV7-9,few,TRBJ2-3,CASSQQEYTDTQYF,TGTGCCAGCAGCCAACAGGAGTACACAGATACGCAGTATTTT